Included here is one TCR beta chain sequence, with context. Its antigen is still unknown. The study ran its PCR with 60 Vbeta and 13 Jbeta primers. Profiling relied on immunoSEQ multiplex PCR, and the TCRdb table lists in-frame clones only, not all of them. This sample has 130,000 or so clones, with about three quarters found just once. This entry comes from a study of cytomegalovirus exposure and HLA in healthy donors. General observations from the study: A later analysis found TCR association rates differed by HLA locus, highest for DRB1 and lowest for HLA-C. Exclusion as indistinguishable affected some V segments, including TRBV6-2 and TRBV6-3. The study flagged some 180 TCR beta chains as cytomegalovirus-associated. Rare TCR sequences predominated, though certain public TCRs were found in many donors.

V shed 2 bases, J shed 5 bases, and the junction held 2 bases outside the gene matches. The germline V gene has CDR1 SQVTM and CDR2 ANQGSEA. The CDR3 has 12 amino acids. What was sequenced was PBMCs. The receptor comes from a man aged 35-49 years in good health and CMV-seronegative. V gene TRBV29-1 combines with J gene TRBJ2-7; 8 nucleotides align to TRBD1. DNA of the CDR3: TGCAGCGTTGAAACAGGGGGAAACGAGCAGTACTTC. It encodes CSVETGGNEQYF.